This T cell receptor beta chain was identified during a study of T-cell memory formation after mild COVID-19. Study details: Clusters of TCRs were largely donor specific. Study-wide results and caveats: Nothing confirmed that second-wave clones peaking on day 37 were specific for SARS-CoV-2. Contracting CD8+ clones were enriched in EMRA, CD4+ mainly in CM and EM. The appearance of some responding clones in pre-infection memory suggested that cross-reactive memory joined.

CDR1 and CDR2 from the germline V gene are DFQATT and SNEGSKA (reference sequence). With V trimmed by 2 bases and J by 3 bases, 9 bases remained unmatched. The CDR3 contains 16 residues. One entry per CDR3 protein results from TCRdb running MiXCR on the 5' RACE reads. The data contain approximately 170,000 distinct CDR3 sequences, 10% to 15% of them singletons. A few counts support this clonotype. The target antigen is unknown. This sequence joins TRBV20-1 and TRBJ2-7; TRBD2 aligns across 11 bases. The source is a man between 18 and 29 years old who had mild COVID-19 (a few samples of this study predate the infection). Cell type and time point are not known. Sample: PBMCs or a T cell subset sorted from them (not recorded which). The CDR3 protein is CSARTRLGTSGYEQYF. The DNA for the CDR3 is TGCAGTGCTAGAACTCGGCTCGGGACTAGCGGCTACGAGCAGTACTTC.